What follows are 16 T cell receptor beta chains derived from one specimen sequenced in a study of blood T cell repertoires in COVID-19. Repertoires were generated with immunoSEQ multiplex PCR, while TCRdb's copy carries only in-frame clones and drops some. This sample yields 70,000 to 85,000 clones, of which roughly 82% are seen a single time; more than 9% belongs to the top ten. Sequences were obtained from peripheral blood. The receptor set was obtained from a man in his fifties or sixties with acute or convalescent COVID-19.

The rearrangement joins TRBV7-8 to TRBJ2-5; 7 bases match TRBD2. This CDR3 has 16 residues. V shed 4 bases, J shed 1 base, and the junction held 9 bases outside the gene matches. CDR1 and CDR2 (germline): SGHVS, FQNEAQ. The CDR3 spells CASSSRGGDFQETQYF. CDR3 in DNA: TGTGCCAGCAGCTCCCGTGGGGGGGACTTCCAAGAGACCCAGTACTTC.

The CDR3 spells CASSWPGGAQYF. Written as DNA, the CDR3 is TGTGCCAGCAGCTGGCCAGGAGGGGCGCAGTACTTC. The rearrangement uses TRBV5-8 and TRBJ2-7; a possible D gene is TRBD2 (6 bases). Trimming removed 3 bases from V and 9 bases from J, with 13 bases in between. Germline CDR1 is SGHTS and CDR2 is YDEGEE. The CDR3 runs 12 residues.

This chain joins TRBV11-2 and TRBJ2-5; TRBD2 matches 7 bases. Germline lookup yields CDR1 SGHAT and CDR2 FQNNGV. This CDR3 spans 13 amino acids. The V segment lost 5 bases and the J segment 5 bases; nucleotides outside the gene matches: 5. In DNA form, the CDR3 reads TGTGCCAGCAGCCTAGCGGTCGGGGAGACCCAGTACTTC. Amino acids: CASSLAVGETQYF.

The chain combines TRBV7-2 with TRBJ1-6; D is ambiguous. CDR3 length: 15 amino acids. The germline V and J ends were trimmed by 10 bases and 0 bases, with 13 bases remaining between them. Germline V gene data show CDR1 as SGHTA and CDR2 as FQGNSA. CDR3 loop: CAIPAASSYNSPLHF. The DNA for the CDR3 is TGTGCCATTCCTGCGGCCAGCTCCTATAATTCACCCCTCCACTTT. Combining the CDR3 with reference TRBV7-2 and TRBJ1-6 gives the whole variable domain GAGVSQSPSNKVTEKGKDVELRCDPISGHTALYWYRQSLGQGLEFLIYFQGNSAPDKSGLPSDRFSAERTGGSVSTLTIQRTQQEDSAVYLCAIPAASSYNSPLHFGNGTRLTVT.

The chain employs TRBV9 and TRBJ2-3, with TRBD1 as a possible D gene (5 bases). The germline V and J ends were trimmed by 0 bases and 8 bases, with 16 bases remaining between them. The CDR3 has 15 residues. Germline lookup yields CDR1 SGDLS and CDR2 YYNGEE. CDR3 sequence: CASSVAGSPLVTQYF. Here the CDR3 DNA reads TGTGCCAGCAGCGTAGCAGGGTCCCCTCTCGTTACGCAGTATTTT.

The gene calls are TRBV18 and TRBJ2-7, with no clear D. This CDR3 is built from 12 residues. CDR1 is KGHSH and CDR2 is LQKENI in the germline V gene. V lost 3 bases, J lost 5 bases, and 8 bases lay in between. The CDR3 nucleotides are TGTGCCAGCTCACCCACAATGGACGAGCAGTACTTC. Translation gives CASSPTMDEQYF.

This chain joins TRBV12-3 or TRBV12-4 and TRBJ1-2; D remains unclear. This CDR3 has 13 amino acids. Trimming removed 1 base from V and 5 bases from J, with 8 bases in between. This chain's CDR3 is CASSLDSRYGYTF. The CDR3 DNA reads as TGTGCCAGCAGTTTAGATTCGAGATATGGCTACACCTTC.

The chain links TRBV4-3 to TRBJ1-1, with D hard to call. In germline, CDR1 is LGHNA, CDR2 YSLEER. CDR3 length: 18 amino acids. The V end lost 0 bases, the J end lost 0 bases, and 17 bases lay between the germline ends. The chain's CDR3 is CASSQERIGRLMNTEAFF. CDR3 DNA sequence: TGCGCCAGCAGCCAAGAACGAATCGGCAGGCTCATGAACACTGAAGCTTTCTTT.

The chain combines TRBV7-6 with TRBJ2-7; TRBD1 is a possible D gene (6 bases). Trimming left V 2 bases short and J 2 bases short, with 19 bases between. Germline V gives CDR1 SGHVS, CDR2 FNYEAQ. The CDR3 runs to 17 residues. CDR3 sequence (DNA): TGTGCCAGCAGCTTACCCCCAGGGGCGGAACTCGCCTACGAGCAGTACTTC. As protein: CASSLPPGAELAYEQYF.

This clone has a handful of counts. V and J are TRBV7-2 and TRBJ2-5, with 7 bases identical to TRBD2. The CDR3 loop spans 13 amino acids. CDR1 and CDR2 (germline): SGHTA, FQGNSA. The J segment lost 4 bases and the V segment lost 3 bases, leaving 2 bases of the junction unmatched. The CDR3 DNA is TGTGCCAGCAGCTTTGCGGGAGTAGAGACCCAGTACTTC. Residues: CASSFAGVETQYF. The variable domain in full, with the rest retrieved from reference TRBV7-2 and TRBJ2-5, is GAGVSQSPSNKVTEKGKDVELRCDPISGHTALYWYRQSLGQGLEFLIYFQGNSAPDKSGLPSDRFSAERTGGSVSTLTIQRTQQEDSAVYLCASSFAGVETQYFGPGTRLLVL.

In the case of this clone: One junction end does not reproduce the germline sequence, and a read error may be involved. The chain uses TRBV10-3 and TRBJ2-7; 7 bases align to TRBD2. The germline V gene encodes CDR1 ENHRY and CDR2 SYGVKD. This CDR3 contains 12 residues. CDR3 amino acids: CAIARGERDSVF. CDR3 nucleotides: TGTGCCATCGCCCGGGGGGAGCGGGACTCAGTCTTC.

The chain combines TRBV2 with TRBJ2-6; 7 bases agree with TRBD2. Germline V gene sequence: CDR1 SNHLY, CDR2 FYNNEI. V dropped 4 bases and J dropped 4; count of bases not matched to a gene: 4. The CDR3 has 15 amino acids. In nucleotides, the CDR3 is TGTGCCAGCAGTGCGGGGAGGGCCGGGGCCAACGTCCTGACTTTC. Amino acid sequence: CASSAGRAGANVLTF. Based on the CDR3 plus reference TRBV2 and TRBJ2-6, the full variable domain is EPEVTQTPSHQVTQMGQEVILRCVPISNHLYFYWYRQILGQKVEFLVSFYNNEISEKSEIFDDQFSVERPDGSNFTLKIRSTKLEDSAMYFCASSAGRAGANVLTFGAGSRLTVL.

About this clone itself: One junction end does not reproduce the germline sequence, and a read error may be involved. Within the sample, other DNA sequences also encode this same CDR3. The genes are TRBV18 and TRBJ2-5; TRBD1 matches 8 bases. Germline CDR1 is KGHSH and CDR2 is LQKENI. CDR3 size: 15 residues. The CDR3 reads CASSPRGQGGETQYF. The CDR3 nucleotides read TGTGCCAGCTCCCCACGCGGACAGGGAGGAGAGACCCAGTACTTC.

The chain joins TRBV30 to TRBJ1-5; 10 nucleotides align to TRBD1. CDR1 and CDR2 from the germline V gene are GTSNPN and SVGIG (reference sequence). The CDR3 extends over 13 amino acids. Unmatched junction bases numbered 3, after V lost 4 bases and J lost 6 bases. Here the CDR3 DNA reads TGTGCCTGGAACGGACAGGGGGGTCAGCCCCAGCATTTT. Translation: CAWNGQGGQPQHF.

This clone was seen only once. This chain links TRBV6-1 with TRBJ1-3; TRBD1 is a possible D gene (6 bases). This CDR3 contains 15 residues. V lost 1 base to trimming and J lost 4 bases, with 11 bases between them. Per germline, CDR1 MNHNS and CDR2 SASEGT. CDR3 sequence: CASSEVTGKGNTIYF. CDR3 in DNA: TGTGCCAGCAGTGAAGTTACAGGGAAGGGAAACACCATATATTTT.

The rearrangement uses TRBV18 and TRBJ2-5; no clear D. The CDR3 loop spans 12 amino acids. Trimming stripped 3 bases from V and 1 base from J, with 3 bases between. Germline values: CDR1 KGHSH, CDR2 LQKENI. CDR3 region: CASSPLQETQYF. DNA of the CDR3: TGTGCCAGCTCACCTCTCCAAGAGACCCAGTACTTC. Looking up the rest from reference TRBV18 and TRBJ2-5 gives the full variable domain: NAGVMQNPRHLVRRRGQEARLRCSPMKGHSHVYWYRQLPEEGLKFMVYLQKENIIDESGMPKERFSAEFPKEGPSILRIQQVVRGDSAAYFCASSPLQETQYFGPGTRLLVL.